This T cell receptor (beta chain) was captured in a study of molecular identifiers for immune sequencing clone quantification. Study background: RNA, taken in replicates from approximately 20,000 or 100,000 naive CD8 cells, was split five ways, with four sequenced. General study points: Whereas naive cells kept under 1% of molecules in clones above 20 RNA copies, such clones held over 98% in effectors.

Germline values: CDR1 SGHAT, CDR2 FQNNGV. This CDR3 is 14 amino acids long. Germline trimming cut 6 bases from V and 0 bases from J; bases unmatched to any gene: 4. MiXCR, run by TCRdb on the PCR reads, gives a single entry per CDR3 protein. This sample has 600,000 to 650,000 distinct CDR3 sequences, with approximately 20% found just once. This clonotype was observed many times. What it recognizes is unknown. The sequencing sample was made of naive CD8+ T cells from blood, with Jurkat cell RNA spiked in. Sample subset: FACS-sorted CD8+CD4-CCR7+CD45RA+ naive T cells. This chain connects TRBV11-2 to TRBJ2-5, with 7 positions matching TRBD1. This clonotype was sampled from a human donor in good health. Some libraries in this study had Jurkat cell RNA spiked in. CDR3 residues: CASSHRGDQETQYF. The CDR3 nucleotides are TGTGCCAGCAGTCACAGGGGCGACCAAGAGACCCAGTACTTC.